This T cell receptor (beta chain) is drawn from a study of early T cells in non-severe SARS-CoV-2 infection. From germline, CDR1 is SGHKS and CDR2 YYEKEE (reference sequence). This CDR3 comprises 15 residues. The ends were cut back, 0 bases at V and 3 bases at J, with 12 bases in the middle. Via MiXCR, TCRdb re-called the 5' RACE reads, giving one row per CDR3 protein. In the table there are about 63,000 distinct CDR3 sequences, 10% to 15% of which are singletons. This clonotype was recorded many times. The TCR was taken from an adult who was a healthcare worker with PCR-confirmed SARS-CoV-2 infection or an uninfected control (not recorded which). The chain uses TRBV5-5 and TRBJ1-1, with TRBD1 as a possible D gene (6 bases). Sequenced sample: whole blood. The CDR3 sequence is CASSLGLGGYTEAFF. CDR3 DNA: TGTGCCAGCAGCTTGGGATTAGGGGGATACACTGAAGCTTTCTTT.